The entry that follows covers one T cell receptor beta chain sequence. Sequencing was performed with immunoSEQ multiplex PCR; in TCRdb, only in-frame clones are kept and a portion is missing. The sample shows 35,000 to 40,000 clones, 94% of them seen only once. The entry originates in a study of T cell changes during pregnancy in multiple sclerosis. The specimen was CD4+ T cells from peripheral blood mononuclear cells, collected in the second trimester of pregnancy. This clonotype originated in a female donor with multiple sclerosis, enrolled in a pregnancy study.

The chain's CDR3 is CAWSPRRQGNEDTQYF. The CDR3 DNA sequence: TGTGCCTGGAGCCCCAGGCGACAGGGTAACGAAGATACGCAGTATTTT. The J gene is TRBJ2-3, the V gene TRBV30, with 7 bases fitting TRBD1. Per germline, CDR1 GTSNPN and CDR2 SVGIG (reference sequence). The CDR3 covers 16 residues. The V gene end was trimmed by 3 bases and the J gene end by 5 bases; junction bases not matched to a gene: 14.